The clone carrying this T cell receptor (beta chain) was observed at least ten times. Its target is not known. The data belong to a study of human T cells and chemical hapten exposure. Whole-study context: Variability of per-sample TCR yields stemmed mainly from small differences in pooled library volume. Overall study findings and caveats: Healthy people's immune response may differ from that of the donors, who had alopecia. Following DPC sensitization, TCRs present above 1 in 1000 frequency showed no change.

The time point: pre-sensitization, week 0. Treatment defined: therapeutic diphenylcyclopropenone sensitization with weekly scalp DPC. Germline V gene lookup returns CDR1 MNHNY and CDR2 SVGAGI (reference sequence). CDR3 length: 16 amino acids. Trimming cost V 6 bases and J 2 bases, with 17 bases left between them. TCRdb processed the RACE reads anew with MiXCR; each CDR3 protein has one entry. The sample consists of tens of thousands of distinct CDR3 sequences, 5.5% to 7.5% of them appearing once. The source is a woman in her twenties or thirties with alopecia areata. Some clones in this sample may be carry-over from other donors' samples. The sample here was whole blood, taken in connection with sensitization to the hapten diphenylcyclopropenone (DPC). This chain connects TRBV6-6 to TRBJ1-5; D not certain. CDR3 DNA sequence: TGTGCCAGCAGGACAATTTCCGGAGAGCGCAATCAGCCCCAGCATTTT. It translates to CASRTISGERNQPQHF.